The 14 T cell receptor beta chains presented below share a single source sample, sequenced in a study of CD8+ T cells in alopecia areata. RNA extraction was followed by reverse transcription into cDNA, which acted as the sequencing template. Sequencing was performed with immunoSEQ multiplex PCR; in TCRdb, only in-frame clones are kept and a portion is missing. This sample yields 200,000 to 250,000 clones, of which under 60% are seen a single time; about 1.4% belongs to the top ten. Regarding treatment: oral pan-JAK inhibitor, 5-10 mg twice daily. The material sequenced was CD4+ T cells sorted from blood, taken at week 4, from a patient treated with tofacitinib. The source of these receptors is a human donor with alopecia areata.

This chain connects TRBV29-1 to TRBJ2-1; a possible D gene is TRBD1 (6 bases). The CDR3 is 13 residues long. V was trimmed by 6 bases and J by 8 bases, leaving 17 bases between them. CDR1 and CDR2 (germline): SQVTM, ANQGSEA. The CDR3 coding sequence is TGCAGCGTCAGGACTGGGCCAGGGGATGAGCAGTTCTTC. This gives the protein CSVRTGPGDEQFF.

This sequence joins TRBV29-1 and TRBJ1-2, with TRBD1 matching over 8 bases. Germline V gene data show CDR1 as SQVTM and CDR2 as ANQGSEA. The V and J ends lost 6 bases and 2 bases, in that order; junction bases with no gene match: 5. The CDR3 has 13 residues. CDR3 coding DNA: TGCAGCGTCGACGGGACAGGCAACTATGGCTACACCTTC. Translated, it gives CSVDGTGNYGYTF.

The chain couples TRBV20-1 to TRBJ1-2; 9 bases are shared with TRBD1. The CDR3 runs to 10 residues. J gave up 11 bases and V 5 bases, and 3 bases lay outside the gene matches. From germline, CDR1 is DFQATT and CDR2 SNEGSKA (reference sequence). This CDR3 reads CSARGQGYTF. The DNA of the CDR3 is TGCAGTGCTCGGGGACAGGGATACACCTTC.

This chain connects TRBV25-1 to TRBJ2-7; D may match TRBD1 or TRBD2 (5 bases each). The CDR3 extends over 14 amino acids. CDR1 is MGHDK and CDR2 is SYGVNS in the germline V gene. Trimming removed 5 bases from V and 2 bases from J, with 13 bases in between. For the CDR3, the DNA is TGTGCCAGCAGTAAATGGGACCGACCCTACGAGCAGTACTTC. Translation gives CASSKWDRPYEQYF.

This sequence joins TRBV27 and TRBJ2-1; D unresolved. The CDR3 is 14 residues long. Germline CDR1 is MNHEY and CDR2 is SMNVEV (reference sequence). Trimming pared 6 bases from V and 2 bases from J, leaving 11 bases between. CDR3 nucleotide sequence: TGTGCCAGCAGGAAGACACTCGCCTACAATGAGCAGTTCTTC. Protein: CASRKTLAYNEQFF.

V gene TRBV7-2 combines with J gene TRBJ2-2, with D perhaps matching TRBD1 or TRBD2 (6 bases each). The germline V gene has CDR1 SGHTA and CDR2 FQGNSA. CDR3 length equals 18 residues. Deletions cut 0 bases from V and 5 bases from J, with 19 bases between. The CDR3 here is CASSLARGLGQTTGELFF. As DNA, the CDR3 is TGTGCCAGCAGCTTAGCGCGGGGCCTAGGACAGACTACCGGGGAGCTGTTTTTT.

The V and J genes are TRBV30 and TRBJ2-3; 9 positions agree with TRBD1. CDR3 length equals 13 residues. Trimming at V came to 5 bases and at J to 5 bases, leaving 5 bases not matched to a gene. Germline CDR1 reads GTSNPN; CDR2 reads SVGIG (reference sequence). In DNA form, the CDR3 reads TGTGCCTGGGCTTACAGGGGGCAAGATACGCAGTATTTT. Protein product: CAWAYRGQDTQYF. Full variable domain (rest looked up from reference TRBV30 and TRBJ2-3): SQTIHQWPATLVQPVGSPLSLECTVEGTSNPNLYWYRQAAGRGLQLLFYSVGIGQISSEVPQNLSASRPQDRQFILSSKKLLLSDSGFYLCAWAYRGQDTQYFGPGTRLTVL.

This chain joins TRBV29-1 and TRBJ1-2; 8 nucleotides match TRBD1. This CDR3 is built from 12 residues. Germline loops: CDR1 SQVTM, CDR2 ANQGSEA. Trimming took 7 bases from V and 6 from J; bases not matched to a gene: 7. The DNA of the CDR3 is TGCAGCGCCCGACAGGGGCGAAATGGCTACACCTTC. Translating it yields CSARQGRNGYTF. Full variable domain (missing parts from reference TRBV29-1 and TRBJ1-2): SAVISQKPSRDICQRGTSLTIQCQVDSQVTMMFWYRQQPGQSLTLIATANQGSEATYESGFVIDKFPISRPNLTFSTLTVSNMSPEDSSIYLCSARQGRNGYTFGSGTRLTVV.

This sequence joins TRBV30 and TRBJ1-6, with D possibly TRBD1 on 5 matching bases. Germline-derived CDR1 and CDR2 are GTSNPN and SVGIG (reference sequence). The CDR3 loop spans 15 amino acids. V lost 2 bases and J lost 4, with 12 bases in between. The CDR3 reads CAWSTPDMYNSPLHF. In DNA form, the CDR3 reads TGTGCCTGGAGTACACCGGACATGTATAATTCACCCCTCCACTTT. Variable domain in full (rest from reference TRBV30 and TRBJ1-6): SQTIHQWPATLVQPVGSPLSLECTVEGTSNPNLYWYRQAAGRGLQLLFYSVGIGQISSEVPQNLSASRPQDRQFILSSKKLLLSDSGFYLCAWSTPDMYNSPLHFGNGTRLTVT.

This clone was counted only a few times. The V gene is TRBV29-1, the J gene TRBJ2-4; D unresolved. V was cut by 4 bases and J by 0 bases, with 7 bases left in between. This CDR3 has 13 amino acids. The germline gives CDR1 SQVTM, CDR2 ANQGSEA. DNA of the CDR3: TGCAGCGTTGTTCCCCTAGCCAAAAACATTCAGTACTTC. This encodes CSVVPLAKNIQYF. The full variable domain, completed using reference TRBV29-1 and TRBJ2-4, is SAVISQKPSRDICQRGTSLTIQCQVDSQVTMMFWYRQQPGQSLTLIATANQGSEATYESGFVIDKFPISRPNLTFSTLTVSNMSPEDSSIYLCSVVPLAKNIQYFGAGTRLSVL.

The gene calls are TRBV11-2 and TRBJ2-3; D remains ambiguous. Germline-derived CDR1 and CDR2 are SGHAT and FQNNGV. This CDR3 contains 14 residues. V was shortened by 1 base and J by 3 bases, with 8 bases between the two germline ends. The CDR3 protein is CASSLVSRTDTQYF. The CDR3 coding sequence is TGTGCCAGCAGCTTAGTTTCCAGGACAGATACGCAGTATTTT.

This clone has only one observation. This CDR3 is CASSDKTASYNEQFF. The CDR3 coding sequence is TGCGCCAGCAGCGATAAAACAGCCTCCTACAATGAGCAGTTCTTC. V and J are TRBV5-1 and TRBJ2-1; no clear D gene. This CDR3 has 15 residues. V gave up 4 bases and J gave up 0 bases, with 11 bases separating them. Looked up from germline, CDR1 is SGHRS and CDR2 is YFSETQ.

The rearrangement uses TRBV10-3 and TRBJ2-7, with D unresolved. V was trimmed by 3 bases and J by 0 bases, leaving 0 bases between them. CDR1 and CDR2 from the germline V gene are ENHRY and SYGVKD. The length of the CDR3 is 11 residues. The CDR3 reads CAISDSYEQYF. The CDR3 coding sequence is TGTGCCATCAGTGACTCCTACGAGCAGTACTTC.

The chain joins TRBV6-6 to TRBJ1-1; D remains unclear. From germline, CDR1 is MNHNY and CDR2 SVGAGI (reference sequence). This CDR3 comprises 11 residues. V was trimmed by 6 bases and J by 3 bases, leaving 5 bases between them. CDR3 protein: CASSRDTEAFF. CDR3 in DNA: TGTGCCAGCAGCCGGGACACTGAAGCTTTCTTT.